Many counts were recorded for the clone carrying this TCR beta chain. Gene-specific TRAV and TRBV primers were used for first-strand cDNA, covering alpha and beta chains. The authors ran about 18 PCR cycles to amplify TCRs with a constant-region primer and V-primer adapter. mRNA, once isolated, was amplified by in vitro transcription. MiXCR was run by TCRdb on the reads, yielding one entry per CDR3 protein. The repertoire includes around 99,000 distinct CDR3 sequences, roughly a tenth of them detected once, and around 0.98% sits in the top ten. The source of the sample is a study of low-dose radiotherapy and immunotherapy resistance in tumors. In the study overall: Cohort 1 was given 0.5 Gy fractions every 2 weeks, 6.5 Gy in total. A total of 13 Gy over 26 weeks was given to Cohort 2 as 1 Gy per fraction every two weeks.

As for time point: before trial treatment. The donors' regimen was nivolumab, ipilimumab, aspirin, low-dose cyclophosphamide and low-dose radiotherapy. The V and J ends lost 5 bases and 2 bases, in that order; junction bases with no gene match: 11. The length of the CDR3 is 17 residues. Per germline, CDR1 ENHRY and CDR2 SYGVKD. This rearrangement joins TRBV10-3 to TRBJ2-2; 7 nucleotides agree with TRBD1. This receptor was taken from a male donor with prostate cancer. The sample consisted of PBMCs, taken before treatment. This chain's CDR3 is CAISKQTGTVNTGELFF. CDR3 DNA: TGTGCCATCAGTAAGCAAACCGGGACAGTCAACACCGGGGAGCTGTTTTTT.